The clone carrying this TCR beta chain was found a few times. Its cognate antigen is unknown. From the RT-PCR reads, TCRdb called clonotypes with MiXCR, one entry per CDR3 protein. The data show 750,000 to 850,000 distinct CDR3 sequences, with approximately 17% seen just once and approximately 10% held by the top ten. This sample is part of a study of response to subunit inactivated influenza vaccine. V lost 5 bases and J 3 bases, leaving 20 bases between the germline ends. The CDR3 is 16 residues long. Germline CDR1 reads MNHEY; CDR2 reads SMNVEV (reference sequence). Study-wide points: Authors suggested few new T cells are recruited by each seasonal influenza vaccination.

The chain links TRBV27 to TRBJ2-7; D is perhaps TRBD1 or TRBD2 (5 bases each). Material: PBMCs from blood, obtained more than 4 days after vaccination. The sequence derives from a man over 45 who received an inactivated influenza vaccine. The CDR3 DNA reads as TGTGCCAGCAGTCTCACCCGGGACGGATGGATCTACGAGCAGTACTTC. It is translated as CASSLTRDGWIYEQYF.